This TCR beta chain was profiled in a study of cytomegalovirus exposure and HLA in healthy donors. Study-wide results and caveats: An analysis that was carried out later associated some 17,000 TCR beta sequences with HLA alleles at 0.05 false discovery rate. A later analysis found common viral pathogens apparently linked to several of the most significant clusters.

A multiplex PCR was run with 60 Vbeta primers and 13 Jbeta primers. The data were produced by immunoSEQ multiplex PCR, yet TCRdb's version contains in-frame clones alone and is incomplete. Of 200,000 to 250,000 clones detected, about 78% appear once; the ten largest clones hold 3.8%. Germline V gene sequence: CDR1 SGDLS, CDR2 YYNGEE. V trimming: 1 base; J trimming: 0 bases; junction bases outside the gene matches: 13. The CDR3 is 19 residues long. Worth noting for this clone: Its target is not known.

The chain couples TRBV9 to TRBJ2-4; 7 positions match TRBD2. Sequencing input: PBMCs. The sequence was collected from a male donor in good health and CMV-seronegative. DNA of the CDR3: TGTGCCAGCAGCGTATCGCCTAGCGGAAACGGGTTAGCCAAAAACATTCAGTACTTC. The encoded protein is CASSVSPSGNGLAKNIQYF.